The clone carrying this T cell receptor (beta chain) was seen once. One end of the junction varies from germline; a read error may be responsible. Assay used: immunoSEQ multiplex PCR; TCRdb lists only in-frame clones, some missing. Of under 200,000 clones listed, around three quarters are singletons. The data were taken from a study of blood T cell repertoires in COVID-19. Sequenced input: peripheral blood. The clonotype originates from a man between 70 and 80 years old with active or convalescent COVID-19.

The CDR3 nucleotides are TGTGCCAGTAGTCGGCGGACAGGGAACAATCAGGCCCAGCATTTT. Protein product: CASSRRTGNNQAQHF. This chain uses TRBV19 with TRBJ1-5; the match to TRBD1 covers 8 bases. This CDR3 contains 15 residues. The germline gives CDR1 LNHDA, CDR2 SQIVND (reference sequence).